Presented here are 32 T cell receptor beta chains from one specimen sequenced in a study of blood T cell repertoires in COVID-19. Clones were read by immunoSEQ multiplex PCR, and TCRdb kept only the in-frame ones, dropping some. The repertoire holds around 63,000 clones, roughly nine tenths seen once, with 18% in the top ten. The sequencing input was peripheral blood. These receptors originate from a woman in her fifties or sixties with COVID-19, enrolled during active disease.

The rearrangement uses TRBV10-1 and TRBJ2-1; 10 bases agree with TRBD1. J was trimmed by 8 bases and V by 6 bases; bases with no gene match: 7. The CDR3 loop spans 14 amino acids. Germline V CDR1 and CDR2: WNHNN, SYGVQD (reference sequence). This CDR3 reads CASSPTGGLDEQFF. The CDR3 bases are TGCGCCAGCAGCCCGACAGGGGGCTTGGATGAGCAGTTCTTC.

This chain uses TRBV19 with TRBJ1-1, with TRBD1 matching 7 bases. The CDR3 consists of 15 residues. Germline V gene lookup returns CDR1 LNHDA and CDR2 SQIVND (reference sequence). V was pared by 3 bases and J by 7 bases, with 11 bases of the junction left unmatched. The CDR3 sequence: CASSIGGQNSIEAFF. CDR3 nucleotide sequence: TGTGCCAGTAGTATCGGGGGACAGAACTCTATTGAAGCTTTCTTT.

The chain recombines TRBV30 with TRBJ2-2; TRBD2 aligns across 12 bases. Germline assignment: CDR1 GTSNPN and CDR2 SVGIG (reference sequence). The length of the CDR3 is 15 residues. V was clipped by 3 bases and J by 7 bases; unmatched bases: 6. CDR3 coding DNA: TGTGCCTGGAGCCGACTAGCGGGAGTTATCGGGGAGCTGTTTTTT. It translates to CAWSRLAGVIGELFF.

The rearrangement uses TRBV6-5 and TRBJ1-5, with 9 bases fitting TRBD1. V trimming: 6 bases; J trimming: 7 bases; junction bases outside the gene matches: 10. This CDR3 is built from 15 residues. CDR1 and CDR2 (germline): MNHEY, SVGAGI. CDR3 sequence: CASSPQQGAGQPQHF. The CDR3 DNA is TGTGCCAGCAGCCCCCAACAGGGGGCAGGACAGCCCCAGCATTTT.

This chain uses TRBV7-9 with TRBJ2-5; TRBD1 agrees at 9 bases. This CDR3 region has 15 residues. Germline V gives CDR1 SEHNR, CDR2 FQNEAQ (reference sequence). V was pared by 5 bases and J by 4 bases, with 8 bases of the junction left unmatched. The CDR3 DNA reads TGTGCCAGCAGCCACCCGGGACAGGGTGGAGAGACCCAGTACTTC. Its protein product is CASSHPGQGGETQYF.

The J gene is TRBJ2-3, the V gene TRBV15; 7 nucleotides match TRBD2. The germline V gene encodes CDR1 LNHNV and CDR2 YYDKDF (reference sequence). Unmatched junction bases numbered 6, after V lost 2 bases and J lost 4 bases. The CDR3 totals 15 residues. CDR3: CATSRHQRDADTQYF. The CDR3, as DNA: TGTGCCACCAGCAGACACCAGCGGGACGCAGATACGCAGTATTTT. Drawing the rest from reference TRBV15 and TRBJ2-3, the complete variable domain is DAMVIQNPRYQVTQFGKPVTLSCSQTLNHNVMYWYQQKSSQAPKLLFHYYDKDFNNEADTPDNFQSRRPNTSFCFLDIRSPGLGDTAMYLCATSRHQRDADTQYFGPGTRLTVL.

This clone is a singleton in its sample. The chain has TRBV7-9 and TRBJ1-2; D is uncertain. The CDR3 spans 14 residues. The ends were cut back, 3 bases at V and 7 bases at J, with 15 bases in the middle. Germline CDR1 reads SEHNR; CDR2 reads FQNEAQ (reference sequence). Written as DNA, the CDR3 is TGTGCCAGCAGCTTCGACCCGGGGATAGGTGGCTACACCTTC. The encoded protein is CASSFDPGIGGYTF.

The chain has TRBV3-1 (or the pseudogene TRBV3-2) and TRBJ2-1; D is ambiguous. The CDR3 is made up of 12 amino acids. V lost 1 base and J lost 10, with 8 bases in between. Germline lookup yields CDR1 LGHDT and CDR2 YNNKEL (reference sequence). The CDR3 DNA is TGTGCCAGCAGCCAAGCTAAACTAGAGCAGTTCTTC. This codes for CASSQAKLEQFF.

This clone was seen only a few times. CDR3 nucleotide sequence: TGTGCCAGCAGCCCCCTCGCGGGGGAAGCAGGGGAGCTGTTTTTT. It codes for CASSPLAGEAGELFF. The V call is TRBV9, the J call TRBJ2-2; 7 bases match TRBD2. In germline, CDR1 is SGDLS, CDR2 YYNGEE. The CDR3 spans 15 residues. V shed 4 bases, J shed 8 bases, and the junction held 11 bases outside the gene matches.

This chain joins TRBV6-4 and TRBJ2-1, with 15 nucleotides matching TRBD2. Germline trimming cut 0 bases from V and 8 bases from J; bases unmatched to any gene: 2. The CDR3 consists of 16 residues. CDR1 and CDR2 (germline): MRHNA, SNTAGT. The CDR3 loop is CASSDSGLAGGHEQFF. The CDR3 bases are TGTGCCAGCAGTGACTCGGGACTAGCGGGAGGCCATGAGCAGTTCTTC.

This sequence joins TRBV12-5 and TRBJ1-1; 10 nucleotides agree with TRBD1. CDR3 length: 17 residues. The V gene end was trimmed by 3 bases and the J gene end by 4 bases; junction bases not matched to a gene: 11. The germline V gene encodes CDR1 LGHNT and CDR2 FRNRAP. For the CDR3, the DNA is TGTGCTAGTGGTTTCCGCAAACTCGACAGGGGGCCCACTGAAGCTTTCTTT. Its translation: CASGFRKLDRGPTEAFF.

The chain joins TRBV24-1 to TRBJ2-2; D is unclear. CDR1 and CDR2 from the germline V gene are KGHDR and SFDVKD. With 1 base removed from V and 0 bases from J, the gap between germline ends came to 5 bases. The CDR3 is 15 residues long. CDR3 bases: TGTGCCACCAGTGATTTCGGAGCGAACACCGGGGAGCTGTTTTTT. It encodes CATSDFGANTGELFF.

The rearrangement joins TRBV6-5 to TRBJ1-3; the match to TRBD1 covers 10 bases. V gave up 6 bases and J gave up 0 bases; unmatched junction bases: 2. The CDR3 has 15 amino acids. CDR1 is MNHEY and CDR2 is SVGAGI in the germline V gene. The CDR3 bases are TGTGCCAGCAGGGACAGGGGGTTCTCTGGAAACACCATATATTTT. Protein sequence: CASRDRGFSGNTIYF.

There are a few counts of this clone. The chain has TRBV6-6 and TRBJ1-2; D is unresolved. Germline lookup yields CDR1 MNHNY and CDR2 SVGAGI (reference sequence). The CDR3 has 14 amino acids. Trimming took 6 bases from V and 5 from J, leaving 16 bases between them. The CDR3 DNA reads as TGTGCCAGCAGGGGAAGGACTGCCCCTTATGGCTACACCTTC. Translation gives CASRGRTAPYGYTF.

J is TRBJ2-1 and V is TRBV7-9; TRBD2 is a possible D gene (6 bases). The CDR3 is 12 residues long. Germline loops: CDR1 SEHNR, CDR2 FQNEAQ (reference sequence). Trimming took 5 bases from V and 12 from J, leaving 14 bases between them. This CDR3 is CASSDYSGRQFF. Written as DNA, the CDR3 is TGTGCCAGCAGCGACTATAGCGGCAGGCAGTTCTTC. The full variable domain, rest sourced from reference TRBV7-9 and TRBJ2-1, is DTGVSQNPRHKITKRGQNVTFRCDPISEHNRLYWYRQTLGQGPEFLTYFQNEAQLEKSRLLSDRFSAERPKGSFSTLEIQRTEQGDSAMYLCASSDYSGRQFFGPGTRLTVL.

This clone has a handful of counts. This rearrangement joins TRBV7-2 to TRBJ1-5; the match to TRBD1 covers 7 bases. CDR1 is SGHTA, CDR2 FQGNSA, per germline. Germline trimming cut 5 bases from V and 4 bases from J; bases unmatched to any gene: 14. This CDR3 spans 17 amino acids. CDR3 residues: CASSPKPAGQRNQPQHF. The DNA for the CDR3 is TGTGCCAGCAGCCCCAAACCCGCGGGACAGAGGAATCAGCCCCAGCATTTT. Complete variable domain (other parts from reference TRBV7-2 and TRBJ1-5): GAGVSQSPSNKVTEKGKDVELRCDPISGHTALYWYRQSLGQGLEFLIYFQGNSAPDKSGLPSDRFSAERTGGSVSTLTIQRTQQEDSAVYLCASSPKPAGQRNQPQHFGDGTRLSIL.

The rearrangement uses TRBV5-1 and TRBJ2-7, with a tentative D call TRBD1 (6 bases). Trimming cost V 4 bases and J 1 base, with 15 bases left between them. CDR1 is SGHRS, CDR2 YFSETQ, per germline. This CDR3 is built from 15 residues. DNA of the CDR3: TGCGCCAGCAGCCCCCTGCGGCAGGGGTCCTACGAGCAGTACTTC. It specifies CASSPLRQGSYEQYF.

The V call is TRBV19, the J call TRBJ1-5; perhaps TRBD1 as D (6 bases). This CDR3 comprises 15 residues. Trimming cost V 7 bases and J 1 base, with 14 bases left between them. Germline lookup yields CDR1 LNHDA and CDR2 SQIVND (reference sequence). The CDR3 sequence: CASTQGPSSNQPQHF. The CDR3, as DNA: TGTGCCAGTACACAGGGTCCTTCCAGCAATCAGCCCCAGCATTTT.

V and J are TRBV11-1 and TRBJ2-7; maybe TRBD2 (5 bases). V was cut by 5 bases and J by 7 bases, with 15 bases left in between. The CDR3 spans 13 residues. Per germline, CDR1 SGHAT and CDR2 FQDESV (reference sequence). In nucleotides, the CDR3 is TGTGCCAGCAGCCCAATAGCGCTTTCAGAGCAGTACTTC. Translating gives CASSPIALSEQYF.

The V and J genes are TRBV6-1 and TRBJ1-3, with D possibly matching TRBD1 (6 bases). The CDR3 runs to 15 residues. Germline lookup yields CDR1 MNHNS and CDR2 SASEGT. V lost 0 bases and J lost 1, with 7 bases in between. CDR3 nucleotide sequence: TGTGCCAGCAGTGAAGCAGGGGGTTCTGGAAACACCATATATTTT. Translated, it gives CASSEAGGSGNTIYF.

This chain uses TRBV7-6 with TRBJ2-7; D remains ambiguous. The CDR3 loop spans 13 amino acids. In germline, CDR1 is SGHVS, CDR2 FNYEAQ. V was shortened by 5 bases and J by 2 bases, with 10 bases between the two germline ends. For the CDR3, the DNA is TGTGCCAGCAGCCCGAGCCGCACCTACGAGCAGTACTTC. Its translation is CASSPSRTYEQYF.

The V gene is TRBV30, the J gene TRBJ1-1; no firm D call. Between the trimmed V and J ends, which lost 0 bases and 0 bases, there was a span of 14 bases. Looked up from germline, CDR1 is GTSNPN and CDR2 is SVGIG (reference sequence). The CDR3 sequence is 16 residues long. The CDR3 sequence is CAWSVLTGFMNTEAFF. The CDR3 region has the DNA TGTGCCTGGAGTGTATTAACGGGGTTCATGAACACTGAAGCTTTCTTT.

Turning to this clone: Mismatch with germline at one junction end may stem from a read error. The chain links TRBV3-1 (or the pseudogene TRBV3-2) to TRBJ2-7, with D perhaps TRBD1 (6 bases). The V gene's germline CDR1 is LGHDT and CDR2 YNNKEL (reference sequence). The length of the CDR3 is 14 residues. CDR3 sequence (DNA): TGTGCCAGCGGCCAACAGGGAAGCTCCTACGAGCAGTACTTC. Protein: CASGQQGSSYEQYF.

The chain carries TRBV4-3 and TRBJ1-2, with 11 bases identical to TRBD1. There are 15 residues in the CDR3. The trim removed 2 bases at V and 6 bases at J, leaving 5 bases unmatched. Germline V gene sequence: CDR1 LGHNA, CDR2 YSLEER. CDR3 in amino acids: CASSQSWTGGNGYTF. For the CDR3, the DNA is TGCGCCAGCAGCCAATCCTGGACAGGGGGCAATGGCTACACCTTC.

The chain links TRBV25-1 to TRBJ1-4; possibly TRBD1 for D (6 bases). The CDR3 spans 15 residues. Looked up from germline, CDR1 is MGHDK and CDR2 is SYGVNS. V gave up 5 bases and J gave up 5 bases, with 15 bases separating them. As DNA, the CDR3 is TGTGCCAGCAGTCGGTCTGCAGGGGCAAATGAAAAACTGTTTTTT. This sequence encodes CASSRSAGANEKLFF.

This clone was counted between two and nine times. The J gene is TRBJ1-5, the V gene TRBV19; tentative D call: TRBD1 (5 bases). This CDR3 region has 15 residues. Per the germline V gene, CDR1 is LNHDA and CDR2 is SQIVND (reference sequence). Trimming pared 1 base from V and 3 bases from J, leaving 10 bases between. The CDR3, as DNA: TGTGCCAGTAGTATAGCGGCAGGGATCAATCAGCCCCAGCATTTT. The encoded protein is CASSIAAGINQPQHF.

This sequence joins TRBV6-1 and TRBJ2-7, with 8 bases identical to TRBD2. V dropped 3 bases and J dropped 3; count of bases not matched to a gene: 13. CDR1 and CDR2 from the germline V gene are MNHNS and SASEGT. This CDR3 spans 17 amino acids. The CDR3 DNA sequence: TGTGCCAGCAGTGATCCTTCCGGGACTAGGGCGGTCTACGAGCAGTACTTC. Its translation: CASSDPSGTRAVYEQYF.

The chain employs TRBV27 and TRBJ1-1, with 10 bases aligning to TRBD1. With V trimmed by 6 bases and J by 8 bases, 6 bases remained unmatched. Per the germline V gene, CDR1 is MNHEY and CDR2 is SMNVEV (reference sequence). The CDR3 is 13 amino acids. The CDR3 loop reads CASRLGQGGEAFF. The CDR3 DNA is TGTGCCAGCAGACTCGGACAGGGGGGAGAAGCTTTCTTT.

V usage is TRBV28 and J usage is TRBJ2-3; 7 bases agree with TRBD1. The CDR3 consists of 14 residues. The J segment lost 2 bases and the V segment lost 4 bases, leaving 3 bases of the junction unmatched. Germline V CDR1 and CDR2: MDHEN, SYDVKM. The CDR3 loop reads CASSSDRNTDTQYF. Written as DNA, the CDR3 is TGTGCCAGCAGTTCGGACAGGAACACAGATACGCAGTATTTT.

The J gene is TRBJ2-7, the V gene TRBV6-5, with D tentatively TRBD2 (6 bases). V was clipped by 6 bases and J by 4 bases, with 19 bases between them. Germline values: CDR1 MNHEY, CDR2 SVGAGI. The CDR3 loop spans 15 amino acids. The CDR3 coding sequence is TGTGCCAGCAGCCGGGCGCAGGAGGGTTTTTACGAGCAGTACTTC. This encodes CASSRAQEGFYEQYF.

The CDR3 spells CASRQEGGANYGYTF. The CDR3 DNA sequence: TGTGCCAGCAGGCAGGAAGGGGGGGCTAACTATGGCTACACCTTC. The chain has TRBV6-5 and TRBJ1-2, with TRBD1 as a possible D gene (6 bases). V was shortened by 6 bases and J by 0 bases, with 14 bases between the two germline ends. Per the germline V gene, CDR1 is MNHEY and CDR2 is SVGAGI. CDR3 length: 15 amino acids.

The chain combines TRBV11-3 with TRBJ2-1, with D maybe TRBD2 (5 bases). V dropped 5 bases and J dropped 0 bases, with 17 bases sitting between them. Germline lookup yields CDR1 SGHNT and CDR2 YENEEA. CDR3 size: 17 residues. The CDR3 DNA reads as TGTGCCAGCAGCCCCCAGGACCAGCGGATCTCCTACAATGAGCAGTTCTTC. Translating it yields CASSPQDQRISYNEQFF.